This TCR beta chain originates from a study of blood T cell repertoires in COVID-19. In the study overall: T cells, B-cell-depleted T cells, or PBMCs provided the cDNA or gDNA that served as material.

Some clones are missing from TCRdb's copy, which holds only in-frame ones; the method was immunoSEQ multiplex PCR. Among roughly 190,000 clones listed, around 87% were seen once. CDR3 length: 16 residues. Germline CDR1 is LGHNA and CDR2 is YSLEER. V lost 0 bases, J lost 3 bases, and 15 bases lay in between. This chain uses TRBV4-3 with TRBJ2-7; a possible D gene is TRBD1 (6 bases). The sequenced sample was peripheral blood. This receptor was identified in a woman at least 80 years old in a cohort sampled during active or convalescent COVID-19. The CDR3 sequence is CASSQDSPGAVYEQYF. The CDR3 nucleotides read TGCGCCAGCAGCCAAGATTCGCCAGGGGCAGTCTACGAGCAGTACTTC.